Listed below are T cell receptor beta chains from one sample, sequenced in a study of chemoradiotherapy in HPV16-positive cancers. Clones were sequenced by immunoSEQ multiplex PCR, and TCRdb holds only the in-frame ones, with some missing. The sample holds 30,000 to 35,000 clones, 80% to 90% seen once. The material was blood, obtained from a patient who underwent chemoradiotherapy. The source is a human donor with HPV-associated anogenital cancer. The CDR3 runs from the conserved cysteine through the conserved F or W. Fields, in order: J gene, clone size, V gene, D gene, CDR3 DNA, CDR3 protein. A D gene is named only where the DNA matches it firmly. Size is stated for part of the rows, as once, few or many counts, or as a class when the clone is expanded.

>TRBJ2-1|few|TRBV7-2|TRBD2
TGTGCCAGCAGCTACCCTGCTAGCGGGAGGGAAAGCTCCTACAATGAGCAGTTCTTC
CASSYPASGRESSYNEQFF
>TRBJ2-3|once|TRBV19|TRBD2
TGTGCCAGTAGTTGGACTAGTGGGAGAGGAGGGGATACGCAGTATTTT
CASSWTSGRGGDTQYF
>TRBJ2-5|NA|TRBV11-2|NA
TGTGCCAGCAGCCACCTTAACTTGGGACAAGAGACCCAGTACTTC
CASSHLNLGQETQYF
>TRBJ2-7|NA|TRBV4-3|NA
TGCGCCAGCAGCCAAGGGTTTGGGGCTACCTACGAGCAGTACTTC
CASSQGFGATYEQYF
>TRBJ2-3|NA|TRBV4-1|TRBD1
TGCGCCAGCAGCCAAGAAGGGGGCAGGCCTAGCACAGATACGCAGTATTTT
CASSQEGGRPSTDTQYF
>TRBJ1-2|few|TRBV4-3|NA
TGCGCCAGCAGCCAAGATCCCTTTAACTATGGCTACACCTTC
CASSQDPFNYGYTF
>TRBJ2-7|NA|TRBV6-6|TRBD1
TGTGCCAGCAGCAAGGGACAGGGTCCGAAGCAGTACTTC
CASSKGQGPKQYF
>TRBJ1-1|NA|TRBV7-9|TRBD1
TGTGCCAGCAGCTGGCCAGGGGGCACTGAAGCTTTCTTT
CASSWPGGTEAFF
>TRBJ2-3|NA|TRBV11-3|TRBD2
TGTGCCAGCAGCGCCCGACTAGCGGGGGGTGCTACAGATACGCAGTATTTT
CASSARLAGGATDTQYF
>TRBJ1-4|NA|TRBV2|NA
TGTGCCAGCAGTGGTGGTTTGGGGGCTAATGAAAAACTGTTTTTT
CASSGGLGANEKLFF
>TRBJ2-7|NA|TRBV5-6|NA
TGTGCCAGCGGGGGGGCAAGCTCCTACGAGCAGTACTTC
CASGGASSYEQYF
>TRBJ2-5|NA|TRBV5-1|NA
TGCGCCAGCAGCTTAAACTCAGGAGTACAAGAGACCCAGTACTTC
CASSLNSGVQETQYF